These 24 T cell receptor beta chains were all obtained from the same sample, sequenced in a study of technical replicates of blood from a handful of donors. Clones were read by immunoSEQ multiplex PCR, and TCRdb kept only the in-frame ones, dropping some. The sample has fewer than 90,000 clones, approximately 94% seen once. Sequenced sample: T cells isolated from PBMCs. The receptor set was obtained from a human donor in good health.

CDR3 protein: CASSSSGREQFF. The CDR3 coding sequence is TGTGCCAGCAGCTCGAGCGGGAGAGAGCAGTTCTTC. The chain has TRBV11-2 and TRBJ2-1; TRBD2 aligns across 8 bases. Germline values: CDR1 SGHAT, CDR2 FQNNGV. The trim removed 4 bases at V and 10 bases at J, leaving 3 bases unmatched. The CDR3 runs to 12 residues.

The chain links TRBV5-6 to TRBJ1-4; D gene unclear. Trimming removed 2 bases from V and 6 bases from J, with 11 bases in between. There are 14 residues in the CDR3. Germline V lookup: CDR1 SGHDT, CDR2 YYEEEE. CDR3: CASSFSRDDEKLFF. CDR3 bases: TGTGCCAGCAGCTTCTCGCGGGATGATGAAAAACTGTTTTTT.

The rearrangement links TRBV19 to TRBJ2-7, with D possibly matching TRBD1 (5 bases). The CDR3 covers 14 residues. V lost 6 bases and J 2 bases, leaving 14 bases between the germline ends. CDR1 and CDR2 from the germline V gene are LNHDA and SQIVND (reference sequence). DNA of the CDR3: TGTGCCAGTAGCCTCGTGGCAGGGACCTACGAGCAGTACTTC. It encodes CASSLVAGTYEQYF.

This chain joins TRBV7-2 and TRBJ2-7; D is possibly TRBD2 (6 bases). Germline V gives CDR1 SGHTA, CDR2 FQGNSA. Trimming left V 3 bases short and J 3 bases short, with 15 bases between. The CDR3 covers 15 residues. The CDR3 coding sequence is TGTGCCAGCAGCTTTGGACCGGGAGATGACTACGAGCAGTACTTC. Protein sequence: CASSFGPGDDYEQYF.

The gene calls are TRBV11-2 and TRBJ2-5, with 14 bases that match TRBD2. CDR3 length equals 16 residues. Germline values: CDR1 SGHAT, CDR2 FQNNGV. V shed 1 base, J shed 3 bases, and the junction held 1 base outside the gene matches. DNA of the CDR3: TGTGCCAGCAGCTTAGGGGGACTAGCGGGGGAAGAGACCCAGTACTTC. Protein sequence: CASSLGGLAGEETQYF.

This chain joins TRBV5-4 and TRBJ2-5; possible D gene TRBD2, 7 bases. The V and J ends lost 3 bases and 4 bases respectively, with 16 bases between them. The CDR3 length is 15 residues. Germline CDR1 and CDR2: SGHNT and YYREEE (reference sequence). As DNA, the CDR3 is TGTGCCAGCAGCTCTTCCGGGGGGCCGGGAGAGACCCAGTACTTC. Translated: CASSSSGGPGETQYF.

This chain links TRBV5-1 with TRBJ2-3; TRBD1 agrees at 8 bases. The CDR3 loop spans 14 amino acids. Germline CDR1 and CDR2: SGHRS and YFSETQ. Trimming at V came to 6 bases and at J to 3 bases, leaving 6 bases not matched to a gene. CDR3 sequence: CASTRGLGTDTQYF. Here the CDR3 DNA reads TGCGCCAGCACCAGGGGGCTCGGTACAGATACGCAGTATTTT.

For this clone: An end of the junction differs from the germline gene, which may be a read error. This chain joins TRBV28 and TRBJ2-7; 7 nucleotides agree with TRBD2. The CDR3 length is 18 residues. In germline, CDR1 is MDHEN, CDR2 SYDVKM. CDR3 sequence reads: CASSLFRRGRDLSYEQYF. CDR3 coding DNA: TGTGCCAGCAGCTTATTTAGGCGGGGGAGAGACCTCTCGTACGAGCAGTACTTC.

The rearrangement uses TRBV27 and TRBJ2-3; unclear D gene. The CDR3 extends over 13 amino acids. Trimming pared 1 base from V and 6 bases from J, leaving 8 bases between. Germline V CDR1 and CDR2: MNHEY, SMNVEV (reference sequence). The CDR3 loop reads CASSLFSPDTQYF. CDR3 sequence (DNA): TGTGCCAGCAGTTTATTTTCCCCTGATACGCAGTATTTT.

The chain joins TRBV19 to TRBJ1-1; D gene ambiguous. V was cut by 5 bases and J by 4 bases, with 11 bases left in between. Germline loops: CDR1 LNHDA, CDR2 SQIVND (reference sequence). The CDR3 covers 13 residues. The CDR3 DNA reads TGTGCCAGTAGTGTTCCGAGTCTCACTGAAGCTTTCTTT. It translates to CASSVPSLTEAFF.

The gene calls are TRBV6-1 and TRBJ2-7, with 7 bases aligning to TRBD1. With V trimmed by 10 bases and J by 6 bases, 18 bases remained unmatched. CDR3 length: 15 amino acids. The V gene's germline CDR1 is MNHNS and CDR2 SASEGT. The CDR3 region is CATRRSAGGSGEQYF. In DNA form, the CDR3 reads TGTGCCACCCGCCGTTCGGCAGGGGGTTCCGGCGAGCAGTACTTC.

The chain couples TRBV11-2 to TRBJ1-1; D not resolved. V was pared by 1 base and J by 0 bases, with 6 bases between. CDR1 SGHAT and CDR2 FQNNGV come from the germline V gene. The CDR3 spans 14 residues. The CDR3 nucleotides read TGTGCCAGCAGCTTAGCCGGTATGAACACTGAAGCTTTCTTT. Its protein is CASSLAGMNTEAFF.

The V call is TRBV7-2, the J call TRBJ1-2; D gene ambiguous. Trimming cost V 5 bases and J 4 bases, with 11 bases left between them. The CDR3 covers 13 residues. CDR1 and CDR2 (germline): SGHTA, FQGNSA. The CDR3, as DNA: TGTGCCAGCAGCCCCCCCCACGGCTATGGCTACACCTTC. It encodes CASSPPHGYGYTF.

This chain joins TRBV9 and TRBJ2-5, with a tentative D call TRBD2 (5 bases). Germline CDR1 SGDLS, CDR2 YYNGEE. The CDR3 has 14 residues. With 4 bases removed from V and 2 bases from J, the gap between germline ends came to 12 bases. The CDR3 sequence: CASSLIPGQETQYF. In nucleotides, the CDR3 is TGTGCCAGCAGCTTAATACCGGGGCAAGAGACCCAGTACTTC.

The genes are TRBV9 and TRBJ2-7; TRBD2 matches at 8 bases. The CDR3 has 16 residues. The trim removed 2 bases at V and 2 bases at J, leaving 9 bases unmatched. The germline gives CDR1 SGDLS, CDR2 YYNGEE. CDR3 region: CASSVGFSGGAYEQYF. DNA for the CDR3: TGTGCCAGCAGCGTGGGTTTTTCGGGAGGGGCCTACGAGCAGTACTTC.

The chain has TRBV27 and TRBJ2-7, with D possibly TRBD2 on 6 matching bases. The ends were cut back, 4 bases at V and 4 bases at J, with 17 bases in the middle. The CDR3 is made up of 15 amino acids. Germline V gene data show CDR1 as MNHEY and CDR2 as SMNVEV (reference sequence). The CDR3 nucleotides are TGTGCCAGCAGTTCCGCCCTATGGGCGGGGTACGAGCAGTACTTC. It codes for CASSSALWAGYEQYF.

CDR3 sequence (DNA): TGTGCCAGCTCACGACAGGGAACCTCCGGGGAGCTGTTTTTT. Its translation is CASSRQGTSGELFF. The J gene is TRBJ2-2, the V gene TRBV18; 7 nucleotides line up with TRBD1. The J segment lost 6 bases and the V segment lost 4 bases, leaving 5 bases of the junction unmatched. The V gene's germline CDR1 is KGHSH and CDR2 LQKENI. The CDR3 is 14 residues long.

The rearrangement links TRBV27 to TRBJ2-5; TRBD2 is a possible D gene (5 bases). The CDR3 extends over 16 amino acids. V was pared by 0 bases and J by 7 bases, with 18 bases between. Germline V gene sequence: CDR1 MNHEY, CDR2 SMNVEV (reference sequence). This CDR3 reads CASSLSIPLSRGTQYF. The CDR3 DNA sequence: TGTGCCAGCAGTTTATCGATCCCCCTCTCACGGGGGACCCAGTACTTC.

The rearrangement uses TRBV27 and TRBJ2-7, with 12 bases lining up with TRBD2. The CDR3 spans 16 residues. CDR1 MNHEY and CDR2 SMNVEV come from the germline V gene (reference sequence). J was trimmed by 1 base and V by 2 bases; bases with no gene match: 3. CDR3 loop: CASSLIGTSGSYEQYF. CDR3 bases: TGTGCCAGCAGTTTAATTGGGACTAGCGGGTCCTACGAGCAGTACTTC.

The CDR3 coding sequence is TGTGCCAGCAGCCCTTGGGCCGAACCGGGAAACACCATATATTTT. Protein: CASSPWAEPGNTIYF. The chain is built from TRBV11-2 and TRBJ1-3; D is uncertain. V lost 5 bases to trimming and J lost 4 bases, with 15 bases between them. Looked up from germline, CDR1 is SGHAT and CDR2 is FQNNGV. The CDR3 spans 15 residues.

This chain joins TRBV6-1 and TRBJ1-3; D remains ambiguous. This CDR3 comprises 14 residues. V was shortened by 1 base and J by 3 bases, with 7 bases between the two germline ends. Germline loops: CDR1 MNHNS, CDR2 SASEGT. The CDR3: CASSEVSGGNTIYF. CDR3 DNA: TGTGCCAGCAGTGAAGTCTCCGGTGGAAACACCATATATTTT.

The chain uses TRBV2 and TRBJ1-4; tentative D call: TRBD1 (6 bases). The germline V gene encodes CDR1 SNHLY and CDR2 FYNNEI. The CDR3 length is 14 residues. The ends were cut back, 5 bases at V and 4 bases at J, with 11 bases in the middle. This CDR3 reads CASSPDSLNEKLFF. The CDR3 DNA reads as TGTGCCAGCAGTCCGGACAGCCTTAATGAAAAACTGTTTTTT.

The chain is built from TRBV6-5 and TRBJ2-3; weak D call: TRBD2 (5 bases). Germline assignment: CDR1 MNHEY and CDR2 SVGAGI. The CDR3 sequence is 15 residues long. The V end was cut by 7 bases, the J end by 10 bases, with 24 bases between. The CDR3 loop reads CASTPTIWAPRAQYF. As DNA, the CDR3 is TGTGCCAGCACTCCTACCATTTGGGCCCCGAGGGCGCAGTATTTT.

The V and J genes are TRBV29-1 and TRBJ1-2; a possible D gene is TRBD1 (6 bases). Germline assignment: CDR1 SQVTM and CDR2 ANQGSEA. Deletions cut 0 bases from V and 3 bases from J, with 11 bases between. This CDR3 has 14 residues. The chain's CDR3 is CSVEDWAGDYGYTF. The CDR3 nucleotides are TGCAGCGTTGAAGATTGGGCAGGGGACTATGGCTACACCTTC.